This note documents a single T cell receptor (beta chain) sequence. Its antigen is unknown. A multiplex PCR was run with 60 Vbeta primers and 13 Jbeta primers. Profiling relied on immunoSEQ multiplex PCR, and the TCRdb table lists in-frame clones only, not all of them. The table lists about 110,000 clones, over 75% of them singletons. The data stem from a study of cytomegalovirus exposure and HLA in healthy donors. Study-wide findings and caveats: While the bulk of TCR sequences proved rare, some public TCRs turned up in many donors. The majority of CMV-associated TCR beta chains were reported as apparently HLA-restricted in a later analysis. In a later analysis, at a false discovery rate of 0.05, roughly 17,000 TCR beta sequences matched HLA alleles.

Germline V gene sequence: CDR1 SGHTA, CDR2 FQGNSA. This CDR3 has 13 amino acids. The V and J ends lost 4 bases and 5 bases respectively, with 12 bases between them. This receptor was identified in a male donor in good health and CMV-seronegative. The sequenced sample was PBMCs. V is TRBV7-2 and J is TRBJ2-7; maybe TRBD2 (5 bases). The CDR3 bases are TGTGCCAGCAGCTCTAGGACTGTTAACGAGCAGTACTTC. Translating gives CASSSRTVNEQYF. Full variable domain (remainder filled in from reference TRBV7-2 and TRBJ2-7): GAGVSQSPSNKVTEKGKDVELRCDPISGHTALYWYRQSLGQGLEFLIYFQGNSAPDKSGLPSDRFSAERTGGSVSTLTIQRTQQEDSAVYLCASSSRTVNEQYFGPGTRLTVT.